The source of this T cell receptor beta chain is a study of blood T cells in healthy people across ages. The table lists this clonotype with a few counts. The V end was cut by 5 bases, the J end by 7 bases, with 14 bases between. CDR3 length equals 14 residues. The second PCR ran about 6 to 12 cycles with a sample-barcoded 5' primer and J-beta primers. In TCRdb, the 5' RACE reads were re-called with MiXCR into one record per CDR3 protein. The data contain around 600,000 distinct CDR3 sequences, roughly 48% of them seen just once; the ten biggest clones take up approximately 23%. This receptor was obtained from a man older than 75 in good health. V and J are TRBV12-3 or TRBV12-4 and TRBJ1-4; D is perhaps TRBD1 (6 bases). The sample comprised blood. The CDR3 protein is CASSPTGRIEKLFF. The CDR3 coding sequence is TGTGCCAGCAGTCCAACAGGGCGGATTGAAAAACTGTTTTTT.